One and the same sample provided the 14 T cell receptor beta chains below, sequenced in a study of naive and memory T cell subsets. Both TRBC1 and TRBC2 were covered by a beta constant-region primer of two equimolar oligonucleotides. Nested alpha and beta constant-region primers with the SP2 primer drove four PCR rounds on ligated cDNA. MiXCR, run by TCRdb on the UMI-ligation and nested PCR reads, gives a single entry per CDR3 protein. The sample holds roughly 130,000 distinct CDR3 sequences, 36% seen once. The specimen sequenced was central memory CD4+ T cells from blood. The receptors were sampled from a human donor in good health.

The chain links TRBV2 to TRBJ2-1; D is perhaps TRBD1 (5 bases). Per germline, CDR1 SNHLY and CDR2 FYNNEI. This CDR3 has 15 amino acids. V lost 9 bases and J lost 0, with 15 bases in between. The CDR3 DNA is TGTGCCAGGATGAAGGGGTTCAGCTCCTACAATGAGCAGTTCTTC. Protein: CARMKGFSSYNEQFF.

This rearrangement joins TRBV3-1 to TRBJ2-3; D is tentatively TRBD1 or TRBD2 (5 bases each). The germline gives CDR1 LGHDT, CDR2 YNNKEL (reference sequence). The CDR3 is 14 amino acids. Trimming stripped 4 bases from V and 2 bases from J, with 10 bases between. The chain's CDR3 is CASSLGGPTDTQYF. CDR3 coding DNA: TGTGCCAGCAGCCTTGGGGGACCCACAGATACGCAGTATTTT.

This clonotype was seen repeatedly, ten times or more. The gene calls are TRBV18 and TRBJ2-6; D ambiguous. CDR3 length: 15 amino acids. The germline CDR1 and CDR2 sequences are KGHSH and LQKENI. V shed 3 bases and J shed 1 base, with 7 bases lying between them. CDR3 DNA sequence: TGTGCCAGCTCACCGGAACGTTCTGGGGCCAACGTCCTGACTTTC. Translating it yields CASSPERSGANVLTF.

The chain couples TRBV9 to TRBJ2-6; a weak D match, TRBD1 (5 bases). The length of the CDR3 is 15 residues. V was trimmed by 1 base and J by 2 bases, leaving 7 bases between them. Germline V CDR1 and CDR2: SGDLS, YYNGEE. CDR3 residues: CASSVPRAGANVLTF. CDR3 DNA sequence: TGTGCCAGCAGCGTACCCAGGGCTGGGGCCAACGTCCTGACTTTC.

CDR3 coding DNA: TGTGCCAGCGGGACGTCGGGGGGCGGTCAGACCCAGTACTTC. Translated, it gives CASGTSGGGQTQYF. This chain connects TRBV6-2 or TRBV6-3 to TRBJ2-5, with D possibly matching TRBD2 (7 bases). Trimming shortened V by 8 bases and J by 6 bases, and 19 bases separated the two germline ends. CDR3 size: 14 residues. The germline V gene encodes CDR1 MNHEY and CDR2 SVGEGT.

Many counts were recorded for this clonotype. In nucleotides, the CDR3 is TGTGCCAGCTCACCCGCCGGGACAGGGCGACGCGAGCAGTACTTC. Encoded protein: CASSPAGTGRREQYF. The V and J genes are TRBV18 and TRBJ2-7; 9 bases line up with TRBD1. CDR3 length equals 15 residues. The ends lost 3 bases at V and 6 bases at J; junction bases unmatched: 9. Germline CDR1 and CDR2: KGHSH and LQKENI.

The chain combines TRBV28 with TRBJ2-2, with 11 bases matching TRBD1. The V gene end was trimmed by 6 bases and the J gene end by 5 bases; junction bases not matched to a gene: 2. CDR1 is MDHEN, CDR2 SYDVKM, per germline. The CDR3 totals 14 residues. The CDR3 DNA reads TGTGCCAGCAGGGGGACAGGGGGTACCGGGGAGCTGTTTTTT. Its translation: CASRGTGGTGELFF.

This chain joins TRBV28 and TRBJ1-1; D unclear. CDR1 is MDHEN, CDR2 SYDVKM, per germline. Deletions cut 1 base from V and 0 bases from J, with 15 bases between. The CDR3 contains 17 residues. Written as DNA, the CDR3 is TGTGCCAGCAGTTTATTTCTCGTCGGCAGGCTGAACACTGAAGCTTTCTTT. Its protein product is CASSLFLVGRLNTEAFF.

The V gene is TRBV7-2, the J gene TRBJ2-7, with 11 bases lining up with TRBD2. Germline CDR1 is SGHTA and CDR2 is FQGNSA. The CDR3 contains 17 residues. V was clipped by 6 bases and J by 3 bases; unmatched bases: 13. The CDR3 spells CASSPGAGLAEGYEQYF. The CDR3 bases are TGTGCCAGCAGTCCCGGGGCGGGACTAGCGGAAGGCTACGAGCAGTACTTC.

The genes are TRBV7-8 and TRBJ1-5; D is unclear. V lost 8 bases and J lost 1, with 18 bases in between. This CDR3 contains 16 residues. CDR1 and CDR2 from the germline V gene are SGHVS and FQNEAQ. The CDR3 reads CASVSQGGLSNQPQHF. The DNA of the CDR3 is TGTGCCAGCGTCTCGCAAGGCGGTTTGAGCAATCAGCCCCAGCATTTT.

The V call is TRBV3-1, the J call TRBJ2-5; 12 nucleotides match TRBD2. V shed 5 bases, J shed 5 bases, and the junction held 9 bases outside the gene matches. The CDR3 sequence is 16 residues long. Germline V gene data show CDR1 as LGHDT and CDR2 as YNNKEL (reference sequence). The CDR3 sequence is CASSSRLAGVGETQYF. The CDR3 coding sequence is TGTGCCAGCAGCTCCCGACTAGCGGGAGTGGGGGAGACCCAGTACTTC.

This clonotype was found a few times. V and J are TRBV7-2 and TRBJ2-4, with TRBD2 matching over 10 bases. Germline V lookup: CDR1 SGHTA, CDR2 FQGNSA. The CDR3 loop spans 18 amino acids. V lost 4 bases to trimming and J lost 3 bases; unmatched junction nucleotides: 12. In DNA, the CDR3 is TGTGCCAGCAGCTCAAGTTTCAGCGGGAGGGTTGACAAAAACATTCAGTACTTC. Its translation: CASSSSFSGRVDKNIQYF.

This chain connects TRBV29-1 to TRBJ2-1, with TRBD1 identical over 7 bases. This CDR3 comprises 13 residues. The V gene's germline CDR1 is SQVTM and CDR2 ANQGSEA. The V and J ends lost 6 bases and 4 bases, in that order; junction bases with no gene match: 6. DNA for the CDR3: TGCAGCGTCCTCGGGACAGTGTACAATGAGCAGTTCTTC. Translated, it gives CSVLGTVYNEQFF.

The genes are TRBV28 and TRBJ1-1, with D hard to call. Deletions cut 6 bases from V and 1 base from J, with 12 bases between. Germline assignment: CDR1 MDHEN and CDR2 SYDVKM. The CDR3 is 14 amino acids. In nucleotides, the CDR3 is TGTGCCAGCAGCCCAAGACGGGAGAACACTGAAGCTTTCTTT. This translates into CASSPRRENTEAFF.